This T cell receptor beta chain was observed in a study of cytomegalovirus exposure and HLA in healthy donors. Germline V CDR1 and CDR2: MNHNY, SVGAGI (reference sequence). This CDR3 has 15 amino acids. Trimming removed 0 bases from V and 11 bases from J, with 19 bases in between. 60 Vbeta and 13 Jbeta primers were used in PCR. The data were produced by immunoSEQ multiplex PCR, yet TCRdb's version contains in-frame clones alone and is incomplete. The table has about 170,000 clones, around 72% seen once. Comments on this clone: The antigen is unknown.

The study, taken as a whole, reports: Later analysis placed DRB1 highest and HLA-C lowest in TCR association rates, which differed by HLA locus. What a later analysis reportedly showed was that an Asian-associated ancestry cluster had fewer N-insertions than the approximately 700-donor mean.

Sequencing was carried out using PBMCs. This chain links TRBV6-6 with TRBJ1-1, with no clear D. The sequence derives from a man aged 35-49 years in good health and CMV-seropositive. The CDR3 reads CASSYSKVSPESAFF. In DNA form, the CDR3 reads TGTGCCAGCAGTTACTCGAAAGTTAGTCCTGAGTCTGCTTTCTTT.